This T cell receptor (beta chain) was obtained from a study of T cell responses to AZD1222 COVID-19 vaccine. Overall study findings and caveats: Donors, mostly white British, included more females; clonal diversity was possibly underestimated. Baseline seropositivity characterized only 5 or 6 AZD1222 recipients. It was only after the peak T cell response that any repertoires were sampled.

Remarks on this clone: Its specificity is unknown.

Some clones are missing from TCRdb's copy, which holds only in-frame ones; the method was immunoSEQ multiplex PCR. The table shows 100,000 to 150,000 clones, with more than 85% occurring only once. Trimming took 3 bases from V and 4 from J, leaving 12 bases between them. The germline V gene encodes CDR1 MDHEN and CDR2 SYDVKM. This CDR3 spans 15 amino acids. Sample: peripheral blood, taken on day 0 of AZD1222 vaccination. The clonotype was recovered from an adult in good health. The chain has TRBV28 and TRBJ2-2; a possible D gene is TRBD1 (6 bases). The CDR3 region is CASSFLRGRTGELFF. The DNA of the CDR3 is TGTGCCAGCAGTTTCCTCAGGGGTCGCACCGGGGAGCTGTTTTTT.